These 22 T cell receptor beta chains originate from one sample sequenced in a study of regulatory and conventional T cells in RAG deficiency. Method: immunoSEQ multiplex PCR; TCRdb's copy keeps in-frame clones and lacks some. The sample includes approximately 28,000 clones, 90% to 95% seen only once; the top ten take approximately 0.18%. Genomic DNA came from blood conventional CD4+ T cells gated CD25-low CD127-high. A further study also used this sample, focusing on regulatory T cells. That publication notes: Amplification used 52 TRBV primers and 13 TRBJ primers.

Material: CD25- CD4+ T cells sorted from blood. These receptors were taken from a human donor in good health.

The chain uses TRBV7-3 and TRBJ1-2; TRBD1 matches 8 bases. Germline values: CDR1 SGHTA, CDR2 FQGTGA. There are 13 residues in the CDR3. The V and J ends lost 5 bases and 9 bases, in that order; junction bases with no gene match: 8. CDR3 DNA sequence: TGTGCCAGCAGCCTGGTGGCAGGGGGCAGCTACACCTTC. Amino acid sequence: CASSLVAGGSYTF. The whole variable domain, filled in from reference TRBV7-3 and TRBJ1-2, reads GAGVSQTPSNKVTEKGKYVELRCDPISGHTALYWYRQSLGQGPEFLIYFQGTGAADDSGLPNDRFFAVRPEGSVSTLKIQRTERGDSAVYLCASSLVAGGSYTFGSGTRLTVV.

The rearrangement links TRBV19 to TRBJ2-5, with 11 bases fitting TRBD2. Germline V gives CDR1 LNHDA, CDR2 SQIVND (reference sequence). CDR3 size: 15 residues. V gave up 1 base and J gave up 5 bases; unmatched junction bases: 3. The CDR3 region has the DNA TGTGCCAGTAGTATAGCTAGGACTAGCGGGGAGACCCAGTACTTC. Its protein product is CASSIARTSGETQYF.

The CDR3 loop is CASKQASGANVLTF. Here the CDR3 DNA reads TGCGCCAGCAAACAGGCGTCTGGGGCCAACGTCCTGACTTTC. The V call is TRBV5-1, the J call TRBJ2-6, with D possibly being TRBD1 (5 bases). This CDR3 contains 14 residues. Germline CDR1 and CDR2: SGHRS and YFSETQ. Trimming removed 6 bases from V and 1 base from J, with 8 bases in between.

The chain is built from TRBV6-6 and TRBJ1-1, with 9 bases identical to TRBD1. V lost 3 bases and J lost 3; bases outside the gene matches: 5. The germline gives CDR1 MNHNY, CDR2 SVGAGI (reference sequence). This CDR3 contains 15 residues. CDR3 in amino acids: CASSYSQGAHTEAFF. For the CDR3, the DNA is TGTGCCAGCAGTTATTCACAGGGGGCACACACTGAAGCTTTCTTT.

The chain couples TRBV5-4 to TRBJ1-4, with a tentative D call TRBD1 (5 bases). Trimming removed 4 bases from V and 3 bases from J, with 13 bases in between. CDR3 length: 15 amino acids. Germline V lookup: CDR1 SGHNT, CDR2 YYREEE (reference sequence). The chain's CDR3 is CASSIARGANEKLFF. The CDR3, as DNA: TGTGCCAGCAGCATAGCACGGGGGGCTAATGAAAAACTGTTTTTT.

V usage is TRBV28 and J usage is TRBJ1-2; D call uncertain. There are 12 residues in the CDR3. Germline values: CDR1 MDHEN, CDR2 SYDVKM. The V end lost 4 bases, the J end lost 8 bases, and 11 bases lay between the germline ends. CDR3 coding DNA: TGTGCCAGCAGTTATTGGGGAGAAGGCTACACCTTC. Its translation is CASSYWGEGYTF.

The chain uses TRBV7-2 and TRBJ1-5, with D uncertain. The germline V and J ends were trimmed by 5 bases and 3 bases, with 11 bases remaining between them. This CDR3 region has 14 residues. Germline lookup yields CDR1 SGHTA and CDR2 FQGNSA. The CDR3 here is CASSPGRANQPQHF. The CDR3 DNA follows: TGTGCCAGCAGCCCCGGGCGGGCCAATCAGCCCCAGCATTTT.

This rearrangement joins TRBV2 to TRBJ2-1; 7 bases agree with TRBD1. Germline V gene sequence: CDR1 SNHLY, CDR2 FYNNEI. With V trimmed by 6 bases and J by 4 bases, 3 bases remained unmatched. The CDR3 loop spans 13 amino acids. CDR3 loop: CASSQDRYNEQFF. The CDR3 DNA follows: TGTGCCAGCAGCCAGGACAGGTACAATGAGCAGTTCTTC.

The chain recombines TRBV11-2 with TRBJ1-2, with 8 bases that match TRBD1. V gave up 4 bases and J gave up 4 bases; unmatched junction bases: 2. This CDR3 is 13 amino acids long. The V gene's germline CDR1 is SGHAT and CDR2 FQNNGV. For the CDR3, the DNA is TGTGCCAGCAGCTCGGACAGGGCCTATGGCTACACCTTC. It is translated as CASSSDRAYGYTF.

This chain connects TRBV9 to TRBJ2-1, with D perhaps TRBD1 (5 bases). Trimming removed 2 bases from V and 1 base from J, with 10 bases in between. This CDR3 is built from 15 residues. Germline values: CDR1 SGDLS, CDR2 YYNGEE. Here the CDR3 DNA reads TGTGCCAGCAGCGTCAGGGAAGGGTCCTACAATGAGCAGTTCTTC. Protein: CASSVREGSYNEQFF. Full variable domain (rest looked up from reference TRBV9 and TRBJ2-1): DSGVTQTPKHLITATGQRVTLRCSPRSGDLSVYWYQQSLDQGLQFLIQYYNGEERAKGNILERFSAQQFPDLHSELNLSSLELGDSALYFCASSVREGSYNEQFFGPGTRLTVL.

This clone appeared a few times. This sequence joins TRBV19 and TRBJ1-1, with D possibly being TRBD1 (5 bases). Germline CDR1 LNHDA, CDR2 SQIVND (reference sequence). There are 13 residues in the CDR3. Trimming pared 4 bases from V and 1 base from J, leaving 7 bases between. In DNA form, the CDR3 reads TGTGCCAGTAGTAGGCAGGGGAACACTGAAGCTTTCTTT. Amino acid sequence: CASSRQGNTEAFF.

Note on this clone: This sample includes further DNA sequences coding for the same CDR3. This chain joins TRBV5-4 and TRBJ2-3, with D unresolved. Germline lookup yields CDR1 SGHNT and CDR2 YYREEE (reference sequence). This CDR3 has 13 residues. V lost 3 bases to trimming and J lost 0 bases, with 5 bases between them. For the CDR3, the DNA is TGTGCCAGCAGCTCCCCTAGCACAGATACGCAGTATTTT. It is translated as CASSSPSTDTQYF.

The V call is TRBV28, the J call TRBJ2-7; D ambiguous. V shed 3 bases and J shed 7 bases, with 4 bases lying between them. This CDR3 region has 10 residues. Germline lookup yields CDR1 MDHEN and CDR2 SYDVKM. The CDR3 sequence is CASSFGEQYF. CDR3 DNA sequence: TGTGCCAGCAGTTTCGGGGAGCAGTACTTC.

The rearrangement uses TRBV5-1 and TRBJ1-1; perhaps TRBD1 as D (5 bases). CDR3 length: 16 residues. V lost 3 bases and J 0 bases, leaving 15 bases between the germline ends. Germline-derived CDR1 and CDR2 are SGHRS and YFSETQ. The DNA for the CDR3 is TGCGCCAGCAGCTCCTTATTCGGAGGGGTGAACACTGAAGCTTTCTTT. The encoded protein is CASSSLFGGVNTEAFF.

The CDR3 DNA reads TGTGCCACCAGGGGGGCCGAGAACACTGAAGCTTTCTTT. Amino acids: CATRGAENTEAFF. The V gene is TRBV5-3, the J gene TRBJ1-1; 7 bases agree with TRBD1. TRBV5-3 carries the ORF label, with uncertain function. This CDR3 has 13 residues. V was pared by 9 bases and J by 1 base, with 6 bases of the junction left unmatched.

The V gene is TRBV19, the J gene TRBJ1-2; D gene unclear. This CDR3 is 14 amino acids long. Trimming took 8 bases from V and 4 from J, leaving 17 bases between them. The germline CDR1 and CDR2 sequences are LNHDA and SQIVND (reference sequence). CDR3 residues: CASGSPGLAYGYTF. CDR3 coding DNA: TGTGCCAGTGGGAGCCCAGGTCTAGCCTATGGCTACACCTTC.

The genes are TRBV18 and TRBJ1-1, with D hard to call. The germline V gene has CDR1 KGHSH and CDR2 LQKENI. The CDR3 spans 13 residues. V lost 3 bases and J lost 2, with 7 bases in between. The CDR3 loop reads CASSPGPNTEAFF. DNA for the CDR3: TGTGCCAGCTCACCTGGGCCAAACACTGAAGCTTTCTTT. The full variable domain, with the rest looked up from reference TRBV18 and TRBJ1-1, is NAGVMQNPRHLVRRRGQEARLRCSPMKGHSHVYWYRQLPEEGLKFMVYLQKENIIDESGMPKERFSAEFPKEGPSILRIQQVVRGDSAAYFCASSPGPNTEAFFGQGTRLTVV.

The chain employs TRBV4-2 and TRBJ1-1; D perhaps matches TRBD1 (6 bases). The germline gives CDR1 LGHNA, CDR2 YNFKEQ. The V gene lost 0 bases and the J gene lost 8 bases, with 10 bases spanning the gap. This CDR3 contains 13 residues. CDR3 sequence: CASSQEWGREAFF. DNA of the CDR3: TGTGCCAGCAGCCAAGAGTGGGGGCGGGAAGCTTTCTTT.

V gene TRBV19 combines with J gene TRBJ1-5, with D maybe TRBD1 (6 bases). Trimming took off 7 bases at V and 7 bases at J, with 17 bases between the two ends. Germline CDR1 LNHDA, CDR2 SQIVND (reference sequence). The CDR3 has 14 residues. CDR3 sequence (DNA): TGTGCCAGTACCATCTGGGGGGGCGGACAGCCCCAGCATTTT. It yields the protein CASTIWGGGQPQHF.

This chain uses TRBV7-3 with TRBJ2-3, with D uncertain. V lost 5 bases and J 1 base, leaving 7 bases between the germline ends. Germline V lookup: CDR1 SGHTA, CDR2 FQGTGA. The CDR3 runs to 13 residues. As DNA, the CDR3 is TGTGCCAGCAGCCCCCCGGGCACAGATACGCAGTATTTT. The encoded protein is CASSPPGTDTQYF.

The V gene is TRBV6-6, the J gene TRBJ2-7; perhaps TRBD1 as D (5 bases). Germline assignment: CDR1 MNHNY and CDR2 SVGAGI (reference sequence). This CDR3 spans 15 amino acids. Trimming shortened V by 6 bases and J by 0 bases, and 15 bases separated the two germline ends. The CDR3, as DNA: TGTGCCAGCAGCCCCGGACACGAAAGCTCCTACGAGCAGTACTTC. It specifies CASSPGHESSYEQYF.

The genes are TRBV2 and TRBJ1-2; 10 bases map to TRBD1. CDR3 length: 14 residues. The ends lost 6 bases at V and 3 bases at J; junction bases unmatched: 4. Looked up from germline, CDR1 is SNHLY and CDR2 is FYNNEI. This CDR3 reads CASRGDRGHYGYTF. The CDR3 bases are TGTGCCAGCAGGGGGGACAGGGGCCACTATGGCTACACCTTC.